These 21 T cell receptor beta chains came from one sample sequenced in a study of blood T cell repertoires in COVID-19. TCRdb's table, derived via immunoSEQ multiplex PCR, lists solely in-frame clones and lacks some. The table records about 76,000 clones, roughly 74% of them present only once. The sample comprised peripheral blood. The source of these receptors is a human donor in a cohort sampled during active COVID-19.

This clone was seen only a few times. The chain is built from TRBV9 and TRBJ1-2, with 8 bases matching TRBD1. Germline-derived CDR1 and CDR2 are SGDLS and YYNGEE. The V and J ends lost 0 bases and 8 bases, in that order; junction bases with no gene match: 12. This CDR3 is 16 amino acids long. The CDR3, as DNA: TGTGCCAGCAGCGTAGTAATGTGGGACAGGACTAAAGGCTACACCTTC. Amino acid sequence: CASSVVMWDRTKGYTF.

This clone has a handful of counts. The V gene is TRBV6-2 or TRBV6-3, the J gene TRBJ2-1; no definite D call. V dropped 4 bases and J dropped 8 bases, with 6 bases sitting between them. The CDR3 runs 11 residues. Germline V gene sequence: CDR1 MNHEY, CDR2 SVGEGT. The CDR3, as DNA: TGTGCCAGCAGTTTTCGGGATGAGCAGTTCTTC. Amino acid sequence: CASSFRDEQFF.

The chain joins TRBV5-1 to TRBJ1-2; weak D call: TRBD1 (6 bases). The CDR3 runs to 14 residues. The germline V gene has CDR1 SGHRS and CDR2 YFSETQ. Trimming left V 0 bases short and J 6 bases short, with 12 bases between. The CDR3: CASSLGTGYNGYTF. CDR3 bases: TGCGCCAGCAGCTTGGGCACAGGGTATAATGGCTACACCTTC. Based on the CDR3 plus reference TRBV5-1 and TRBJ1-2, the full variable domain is KAGVTQTPRYLIKTRGQQVTLSCSPISGHRSVSWYQQTPGQGLQFLFEYFSETQRNKGNFPGRFSGRQFSNSRSEMNVSTLELGDSALYLCASSLGTGYNGYTFGSGTRLTVV.

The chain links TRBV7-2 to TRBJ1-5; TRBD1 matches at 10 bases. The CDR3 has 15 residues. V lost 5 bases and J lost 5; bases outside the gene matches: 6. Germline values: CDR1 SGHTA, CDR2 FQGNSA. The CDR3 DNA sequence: TGTGCCAGCAGCCTGGGACAGGGGCTTGATCAGCCCCAGCATTTT. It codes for CASSLGQGLDQPQHF.

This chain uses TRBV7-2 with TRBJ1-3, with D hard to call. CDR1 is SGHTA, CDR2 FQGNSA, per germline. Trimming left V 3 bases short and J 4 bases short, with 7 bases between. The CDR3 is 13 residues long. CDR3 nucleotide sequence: TGTGCCAGCAGCTTTTCCGAGGGAAACACCATATATTTT. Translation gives CASSFSEGNTIYF.

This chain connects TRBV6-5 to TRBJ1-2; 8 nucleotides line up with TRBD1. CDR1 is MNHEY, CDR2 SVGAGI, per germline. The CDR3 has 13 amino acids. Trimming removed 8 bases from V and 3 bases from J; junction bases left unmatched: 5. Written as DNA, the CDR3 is TGTGCCAGCGTGACAGGGGCGGACTATGGCTACACCTTC. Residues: CASVTGADYGYTF.

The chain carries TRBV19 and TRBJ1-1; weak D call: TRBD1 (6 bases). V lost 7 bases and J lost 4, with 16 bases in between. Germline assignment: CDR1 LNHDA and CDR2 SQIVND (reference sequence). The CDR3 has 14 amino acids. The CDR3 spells CASTIGGVGTEAFF. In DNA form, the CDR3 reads TGTGCCAGTACCATAGGGGGGGTAGGCACTGAAGCTTTCTTT. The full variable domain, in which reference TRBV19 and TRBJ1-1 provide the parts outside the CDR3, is DGGITQSPKYLFRKEGQNVTLSCEQNLNHDAMYWYRQDPGQGLRLIYYSQIVNDFQKGDIAEGYSVSREKKESFPLTVTSAQKNPTAFYLCASTIGGVGTEAFFGQGTRLTVV.

The DNA of the CDR3 is TGTGCCAGCAGTTTATTGGGGACAGGAGGGAATGAAAAACTGTTTTTT. Translation gives CASSLLGTGGNEKLFF. The V gene is TRBV27, the J gene TRBJ1-4; 8 bases are shared with TRBD1. CDR1 is MNHEY and CDR2 is SMNVEV in the germline V gene (reference sequence). This CDR3 is 16 amino acids long. V was clipped by 1 base and J by 5 bases; unmatched bases: 6.

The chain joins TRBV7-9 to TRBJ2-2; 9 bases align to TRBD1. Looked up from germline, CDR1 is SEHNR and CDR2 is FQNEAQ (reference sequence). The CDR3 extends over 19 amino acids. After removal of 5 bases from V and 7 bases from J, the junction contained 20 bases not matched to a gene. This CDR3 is CASSVGFRDRDTVGGELFF. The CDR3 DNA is TGTGCCAGCAGCGTAGGATTCCGGGACAGGGATACCGTCGGCGGGGAGCTGTTTTTT.

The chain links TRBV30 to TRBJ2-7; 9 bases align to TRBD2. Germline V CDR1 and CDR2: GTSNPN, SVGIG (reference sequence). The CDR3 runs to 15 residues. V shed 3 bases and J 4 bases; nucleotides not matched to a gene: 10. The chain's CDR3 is CAWRGGSSGRYEQYF. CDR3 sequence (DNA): TGTGCCTGGAGGGGGGGGAGTAGCGGGAGATACGAGCAGTACTTC.

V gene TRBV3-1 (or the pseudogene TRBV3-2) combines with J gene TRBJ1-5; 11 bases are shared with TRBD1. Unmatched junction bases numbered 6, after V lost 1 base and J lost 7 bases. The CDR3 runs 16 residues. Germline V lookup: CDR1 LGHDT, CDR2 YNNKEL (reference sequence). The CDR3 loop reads CASSQGTGGSRQPQHF. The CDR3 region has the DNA TGTGCCAGCAGCCAAGGGACAGGGGGCTCACGCCAGCCCCAGCATTTT.

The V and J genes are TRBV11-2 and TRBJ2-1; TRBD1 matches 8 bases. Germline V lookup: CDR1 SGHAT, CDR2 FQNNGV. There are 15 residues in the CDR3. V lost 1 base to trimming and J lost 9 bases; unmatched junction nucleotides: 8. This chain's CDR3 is CASSLVQGAFSEQFF. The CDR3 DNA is TGTGCCAGCAGCTTAGTTCAGGGGGCATTTAGTGAGCAGTTCTTC.

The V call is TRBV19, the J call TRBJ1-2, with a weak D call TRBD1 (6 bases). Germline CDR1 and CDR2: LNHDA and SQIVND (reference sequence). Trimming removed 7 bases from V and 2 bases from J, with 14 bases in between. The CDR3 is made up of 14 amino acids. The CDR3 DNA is TGTGCCAGTACCTCGACAGGATACAACTATGGCTACACCTTC. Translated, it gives CASTSTGYNYGYTF. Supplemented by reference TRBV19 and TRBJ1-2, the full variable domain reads DGGITQSPKYLFRKEGQNVTLSCEQNLNHDAMYWYRQDPGQGLRLIYYSQIVNDFQKGDIAEGYSVSREKKESFPLTVTSAQKNPTAFYLCASTSTGYNYGYTFGSGTRLTVV.

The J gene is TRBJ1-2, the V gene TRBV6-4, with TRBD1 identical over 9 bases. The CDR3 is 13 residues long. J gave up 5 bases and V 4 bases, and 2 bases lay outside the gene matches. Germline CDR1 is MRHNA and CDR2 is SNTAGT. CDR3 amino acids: CASSAGQGYGYTF. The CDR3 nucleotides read TGTGCCAGCAGTGCGGGACAGGGTTATGGCTACACCTTC.

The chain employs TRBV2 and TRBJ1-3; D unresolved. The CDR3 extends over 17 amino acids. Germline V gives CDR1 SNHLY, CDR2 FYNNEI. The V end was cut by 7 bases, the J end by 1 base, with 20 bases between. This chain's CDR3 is CASKNERLAGSGNTIYF. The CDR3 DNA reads TGTGCCAGCAAAAATGAGCGGTTAGCTGGGTCTGGAAACACCATATATTTT.

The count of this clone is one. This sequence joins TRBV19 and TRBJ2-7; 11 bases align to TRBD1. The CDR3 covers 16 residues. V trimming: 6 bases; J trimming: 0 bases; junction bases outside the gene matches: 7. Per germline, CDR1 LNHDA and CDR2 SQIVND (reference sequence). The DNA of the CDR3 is TGTGCCAGTAGCCCGAAGGGACAGGGGGACTCCTACGAGCAGTACTTC. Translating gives CASSPKGQGDSYEQYF.

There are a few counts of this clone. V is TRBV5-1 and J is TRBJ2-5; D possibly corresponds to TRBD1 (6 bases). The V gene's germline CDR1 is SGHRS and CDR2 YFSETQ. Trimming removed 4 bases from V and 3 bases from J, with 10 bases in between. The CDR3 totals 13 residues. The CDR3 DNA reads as TGCGCCAGCAGCCCGGGACAAGAAGAGACCCAGTACTTC. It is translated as CASSPGQEETQYF.

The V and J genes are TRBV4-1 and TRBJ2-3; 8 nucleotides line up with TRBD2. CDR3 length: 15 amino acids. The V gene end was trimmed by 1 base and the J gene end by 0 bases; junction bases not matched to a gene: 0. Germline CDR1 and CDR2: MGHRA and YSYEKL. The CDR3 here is CASSQASGSTDTQYF. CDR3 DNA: TGCGCCAGCAGCCAAGCTAGCGGGAGCACAGATACGCAGTATTTT.

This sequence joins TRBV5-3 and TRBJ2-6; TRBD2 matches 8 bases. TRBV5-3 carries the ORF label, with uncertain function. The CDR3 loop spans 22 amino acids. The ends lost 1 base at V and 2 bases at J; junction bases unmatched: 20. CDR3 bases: TGTGCCAGAAGCTTGATAAGGCCGGCGGGGGGTCAGGCAAGGGCTGGGGCCAACGTCCTGACTTTC. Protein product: CARSLIRPAGGQARAGANVLTF.

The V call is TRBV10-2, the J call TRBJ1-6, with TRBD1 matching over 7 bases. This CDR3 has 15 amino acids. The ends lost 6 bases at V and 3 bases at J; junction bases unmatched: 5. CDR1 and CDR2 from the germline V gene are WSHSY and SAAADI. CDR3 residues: CASRGGDSYNSPLHF. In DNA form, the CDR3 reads TGCGCCAGCAGAGGAGGGGACAGCTATAATTCACCCCTCCACTTT.

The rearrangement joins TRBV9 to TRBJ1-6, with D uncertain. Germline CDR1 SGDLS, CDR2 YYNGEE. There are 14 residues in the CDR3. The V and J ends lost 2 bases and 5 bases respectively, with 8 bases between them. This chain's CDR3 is CASSVAGNNSPLHF. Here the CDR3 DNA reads TGTGCCAGCAGCGTTGCAGGAAATAATTCACCCCTCCACTTT. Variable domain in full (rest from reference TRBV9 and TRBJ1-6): DSGVTQTPKHLITATGQRVTLRCSPRSGDLSVYWYQQSLDQGLQFLIQYYNGEERAKGNILERFSAQQFPDLHSELNLSSLELGDSALYFCASSVAGNNSPLHFGNGTRLTVT.